Listed here are 28 T cell receptor beta chains from one sample, sequenced in a study of cytomegalovirus exposure and HLA in healthy donors. The PCR employed 60 Vbeta primers together with 13 Jbeta primers. Repertoires were generated with immunoSEQ multiplex PCR, while TCRdb's copy carries only in-frame clones and drops some. Of approximately 130,000 clones listed, 85% are singletons. The sequencing sample was made of PBMCs. The origin of the receptors is a woman in her 30s in good health and CMV-seropositive.

The chain combines TRBV2 with TRBJ2-7, with D possibly being TRBD2 (6 bases). V dropped 6 bases and J dropped 3 bases, with 12 bases sitting between them. The CDR3 runs 13 residues. Germline values: CDR1 SNHLY, CDR2 FYNNEI. For the CDR3, the DNA is TGTGCCAGCAGATGGGGGGTGAACTACGAGCAGTACTTC. Translated, it gives CASRWGVNYEQYF.

The rearrangement joins TRBV29-1 to TRBJ1-1; D unclear. CDR3 length: 11 residues. The germline V gene encodes CDR1 SQVTM and CDR2 ANQGSEA. Trimming cost V 4 bases and J 0 bases, with 3 bases left between them. The CDR3 loop is CSVGVNTEAFF. In DNA form, the CDR3 reads TGCAGCGTTGGAGTGAACACTGAAGCTTTCTTT.

This clone was seen only a few times. The CDR3 loop is CASSSGFWGTDTQYF. CDR3 nucleotides: TGTGCCAGCAGCTCGGGTTTCTGGGGCACAGATACGCAGTATTTT. The rearrangement uses TRBV11-2 and TRBJ2-3; D unresolved. In germline, CDR1 is SGHAT, CDR2 FQNNGV. This CDR3 has 15 residues. Trimming cost V 4 bases and J 1 base, with 12 bases left between them.

This clone was seen only once. The chain employs TRBV6-1 and TRBJ1-5; D unresolved. The V gene lost 6 bases and the J gene lost 4 bases, with 10 bases spanning the gap. The germline V gene has CDR1 MNHNS and CDR2 SASEGT. The CDR3 contains 13 residues. The CDR3 is CASRGVLNQPQHF. The CDR3 nucleotides are TGTGCCAGCAGGGGAGTTCTAAATCAGCCCCAGCATTTT.

This chain links TRBV18 with TRBJ1-1; tentatively, D is TRBD1 (5 bases). CDR1 KGHSH and CDR2 LQKENI come from the germline V gene. This CDR3 region has 12 residues. Trimming cost V 5 bases and J 3 bases, with 7 bases left between them. The DNA of the CDR3 is TGTGCCAGCTCATACAGGTACACTGAAGCTTTCTTT. Protein product: CASSYRYTEAFF.

This chain uses TRBV27 with TRBJ2-6; D possibly corresponds to TRBD2 (6 bases). Trimming took off 8 bases at V and 2 bases at J, with 13 bases between the two ends. This CDR3 is built from 15 residues. The germline gives CDR1 MNHEY, CDR2 SMNVEV (reference sequence). CDR3 nucleotides: TGTGCCAGCGGCTTGCGGGGTACTGGGGCCAACGTCCTGACTTTC. Its translation is CASGLRGTGANVLTF.

The CDR3 loop reads CASSLAGHMNTEAFF. The CDR3 DNA sequence: TGCGCCAGCAGCTTGGCGGGACACATGAACACTGAAGCTTTCTTT. V gene TRBV5-1 combines with J gene TRBJ1-1, with D tentatively TRBD1 (6 bases). This CDR3 is built from 15 residues. Per germline, CDR1 SGHRS and CDR2 YFSETQ. With 0 bases removed from V and 0 bases from J, the gap between germline ends came to 9 bases.

The chain joins TRBV5-1 to TRBJ1-4, with 7 bases that match TRBD1. With V trimmed by 5 bases and J by 7 bases, 11 bases remained unmatched. The V gene's germline CDR1 is SGHRS and CDR2 YFSETQ. The CDR3 runs to 15 residues. In DNA form, the CDR3 reads TGCGCCAGCAGATCCTTCCAGGGGGGAGGTGAAAAACTGTTTTTT. Its protein is CASRSFQGGGEKLFF.

This clone was detected only once. The final CDR3 position lacks the conserved phenylalanine or tryptophan, pointing to a likely read error. V is TRBV30 and J is TRBJ2-7; D remains unclear. V shed 1 base and J shed 4 bases, with 5 bases lying between them. Germline CDR1 is GTSNPN and CDR2 is SVGIG (reference sequence). This CDR3 has 11 amino acids. The chain's CDR3 is CAWSGGYEQYL. CDR3 DNA sequence: TGTGCCTGGAGTGGAGGTTACGAGCAGTACCTC.

The chain couples TRBV28 to TRBJ1-2; 8 bases are a match to TRBD1. The trim removed 8 bases at V and 8 bases at J, leaving 13 bases unmatched. The CDR3 loop spans 14 amino acids. Germline-derived CDR1 and CDR2 are MDHEN and SYDVKM. The CDR3 reads CASQEGQGAKGYTF. CDR3 nucleotides: TGTGCCAGCCAGGAGGGGCAGGGGGCGAAGGGCTACACCTTC.

The V gene is TRBV5-1, the J gene TRBJ2-5; 10 nucleotides match TRBD1. CDR1 is SGHRS, CDR2 YFSETQ, per germline. The CDR3 extends over 15 amino acids. Germline trimming cut 3 bases from V and 2 bases from J; bases unmatched to any gene: 4. The CDR3 here is CASSYRDRGQETQYF. In nucleotides, the CDR3 is TGCGCCAGCAGCTACCGGGACAGGGGTCAAGAGACCCAGTACTTC.

This chain joins TRBV7-9 and TRBJ2-1; 13 positions agree with TRBD2. V lost 8 bases to trimming and J lost 5 bases; unmatched junction nucleotides: 6. This CDR3 is built from 15 residues. Germline values: CDR1 SEHNR, CDR2 FQNEAQ (reference sequence). The CDR3 sequence: CASPRLAGGDNEQFF. Written as DNA, the CDR3 is TGTGCCAGCCCCCGACTAGCGGGAGGAGACAATGAGCAGTTCTTC.

Concerning this clone itself: A read error may produce the germline difference seen at one junction end. The chain has TRBV5-1 and TRBJ1-2; 7 positions agree with TRBD1. Germline CDR1 SGHRS, CDR2 YFSETQ. This CDR3 is 14 amino acids long. The CDR3 DNA reads TGCGCCGGCAGCTTGGACAGGTTGATTTATGGCTACACCTTC. This sequence encodes CAGSLDRLIYGYTF.

The V and J genes are TRBV28 and TRBJ2-5; 8 nucleotides match TRBD1. Per the germline V gene, CDR1 is MDHEN and CDR2 is SYDVKM. This CDR3 contains 16 residues. The V gene end was trimmed by 5 bases and the J gene end by 4 bases; junction bases not matched to a gene: 12. The CDR3 reads CASSLRLTGAAETQYF. DNA of the CDR3: TGTGCCAGCAGTCTCCGACTGACAGGGGCAGCAGAGACCCAGTACTTC.

This chain connects TRBV28 to TRBJ2-1; maybe TRBD1 (6 bases). V was clipped by 5 bases and J by 8 bases, with 22 bases between them. The germline V gene has CDR1 MDHEN and CDR2 SYDVKM. The CDR3 totals 16 residues. As DNA, the CDR3 is TGTGCCAGCAGTCGCACTTCAGGGGCCTTTGGCGATGAGCAGTTCTTC. Encoded protein: CASSRTSGAFGDEQFF.

The gene calls are TRBV6-1 and TRBJ2-5; TRBD1 matches at 9 bases. The DNA end is a closer match to TRBJ2-7, so the J assignment may be wrong. The CDR3 consists of 15 residues. Germline loops: CDR1 MNHNS, CDR2 SASEGT. CDR3 amino acids: CASSEKDRGYYEQYF. The DNA for the CDR3 is TGTGCCAGCAGTGAAAAGGACAGGGGATACTACGAGCAGTACTTC.

J is TRBJ1-2 and V is TRBV7-9; weak D call: TRBD1 (6 bases). CDR3 length: 13 amino acids. Trimming shortened V by 7 bases and J by 0 bases, and 9 bases separated the two germline ends. Germline CDR1 is SEHNR and CDR2 is FQNEAQ (reference sequence). In DNA form, the CDR3 reads TGTGCCAGCAAGGGGGACCCTAACTATGGCTACACCTTC. Amino acids: CASKGDPNYGYTF.

The rearrangement links TRBV5-4 to TRBJ1-2; D may be TRBD1 (5 bases). Germline CDR1 and CDR2: SGHNT and YYREEE (reference sequence). V was clipped by 2 bases and J by 6 bases, with 14 bases between them. The CDR3 length is 14 residues. The CDR3, as DNA: TGTGCCAGCAGCTTAGTATTCCCGGGGGATGGCTACACCTTC. The encoded protein is CASSLVFPGDGYTF.

V and J are TRBV6-1 and TRBJ1-1; D unclear. This CDR3 is built from 14 residues. Germline-derived CDR1 and CDR2 are MNHNS and SASEGT. V was cut by 10 bases and J by 2 bases, with 17 bases left in between. The CDR3 sequence: CATSERLPNTEAFF. The CDR3 DNA reads as TGTGCCACCTCCGAGAGGCTGCCCAACACTGAAGCTTTCTTT.

V is TRBV9 and J is TRBJ2-5, with unresolved D. The germline V gene has CDR1 SGDLS and CDR2 YYNGEE. The CDR3 covers 13 residues. Trimming removed 7 bases from V and 5 bases from J, with 15 bases in between. In nucleotides, the CDR3 is TGTGCCAGCCCTTCTACGACCGGGGAGACCCAGTACTTC. Translating it yields CASPSTTGETQYF.

The V and J genes are TRBV28 and TRBJ2-7, with 9 bases aligning to TRBD1. Losses at the gene ends were 2 bases for V and 4 bases for J; bases not matched to a gene: 6. The CDR3 extends over 15 amino acids. From germline, CDR1 is MDHEN and CDR2 SYDVKM. The DNA of the CDR3 is TGTGCCAGCAGTTTAATCGGGACAGGGAATTACGAGCAGTACTTC. Protein product: CASSLIGTGNYEQYF.

The V call is TRBV6-1, the J call TRBJ1-3; tentatively, D is TRBD1 (5 bases). CDR1 and CDR2 (germline): MNHNS, SASEGT. The length of the CDR3 is 15 residues. The V gene lost 10 bases and the J gene lost 5 bases, with 21 bases spanning the gap. The CDR3 DNA reads as TGTGCCACGTCCCTGGGGGGTTTAGGGAGAAACACCATATATTTT. Encoded protein: CATSLGGLGRNTIYF.

The chain carries TRBV7-7 and TRBJ2-5; TRBD2 is a possible D gene (6 bases). V was pared by 2 bases and J by 4 bases, with 14 bases between. Germline V lookup: CDR1 SSHAT, CDR2 FNYEAQ (reference sequence). The CDR3 totals 15 residues. The CDR3 region is CASSLNLALRETQYF. CDR3 DNA sequence: TGTGCCAGCAGCTTAAACCTAGCGTTACGAGAGACCCAGTACTTC.

The chain employs TRBV7-9 and TRBJ1-2; TRBD1 matches at 7 bases. The germline gives CDR1 SEHNR, CDR2 FQNEAQ (reference sequence). J gave up 7 bases and V 6 bases, and 2 bases lay outside the gene matches. This CDR3 has 11 residues. CDR3 nucleotide sequence: TGTGCCAGCAGTGCAGGGGGTGGCTACACCTTC. Its protein product is CASSAGGGYTF.

This clone was seen a single time. The chain has TRBV28 and TRBJ2-5; 7 bases line up with TRBD1. The V segment lost 6 bases and the J segment 11 bases; nucleotides outside the gene matches: 9. The CDR3 extends over 12 amino acids. From germline, CDR1 is MDHEN and CDR2 SYDVKM. The DNA for the CDR3 is TGTGCCAGCAGAACAGGGGAAGTAGAGCAGTACTTC. This translates into CASRTGEVEQYF.

J is TRBJ2-3 and V is TRBV5-1; 12 bases map to TRBD2. The germline gives CDR1 SGHRS, CDR2 YFSETQ. The V segment lost 4 bases and the J segment 4 bases; nucleotides outside the gene matches: 4. This CDR3 has 15 amino acids. The CDR3 reads CASSPPSGGADTQYF. For the CDR3, the DNA is TGCGCCAGCAGCCCACCTAGCGGGGGGGCAGATACGCAGTATTTT.

The chain joins TRBV5-8 to TRBJ1-1; TRBD1 is a possible D gene (6 bases). The germline V and J ends were trimmed by 2 bases and 5 bases, with 13 bases remaining between them. Germline values: CDR1 SGHTS, CDR2 YDEGEE. The length of the CDR3 is 14 residues. The chain's CDR3 is CASSFTGTRTEAFF. The CDR3 bases are TGTGCCAGCAGCTTTACCGGGACAAGGACTGAAGCTTTCTTT. Complete variable domain (other parts from reference TRBV5-8 and TRBJ1-1): EAGVTQSPTHLIKTRGQQATLRCSPISGHTSVYWYQQALGLGLQFLLWYDEGEERNRGNFPPRFSGRQFPNYSSELNVNALELEDSALYLCASSFTGTRTEAFFGQGTRLTVV.

This chain uses TRBV6-1 with TRBJ1-5, with D tentatively TRBD1 (5 bases). V lost 6 bases and J lost 8, with 14 bases in between. The CDR3 is 13 residues long. CDR1 MNHNS and CDR2 SASEGT come from the germline V gene. The CDR3 region has the DNA TGTGCCAGCAGGCTACAGGTTCGGGAGCCCCAGCATTTT. Residues: CASRLQVREPQHF.